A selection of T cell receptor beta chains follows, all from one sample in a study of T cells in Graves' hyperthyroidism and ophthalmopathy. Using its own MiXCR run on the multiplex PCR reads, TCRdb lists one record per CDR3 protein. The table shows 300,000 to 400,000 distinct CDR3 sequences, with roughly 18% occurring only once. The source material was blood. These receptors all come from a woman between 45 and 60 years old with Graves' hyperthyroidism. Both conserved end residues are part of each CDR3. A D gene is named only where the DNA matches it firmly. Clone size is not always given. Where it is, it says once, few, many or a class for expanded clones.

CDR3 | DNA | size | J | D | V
CARSSHEQFF | TGTGCCAGGTCGTCGCATGAGCAGTTCTTC | many | TRBJ2-1 | NA | TRBV30
CASSLWRTPGAEAFF | TGTGCCAGCAGCTTATGGCGGACTCCTGGCGCTGAAGCTTTCTTT | few | TRBJ1-1 | NA | TRBV5-4
CASSGILLIGSGNTIYF | TGTGCCAGCAGCGGGATCTTACTGATTGGCTCTGGAAACACCATATATTTT | NA | TRBJ1-3 | NA | TRBV2
CASSSGTSGRGGDTQYF | TGCGCCAGCAGCTCCGGGACTAGCGGGAGAGGGGGAGATACGCAGTATTTT | NA | TRBJ2-3 | TRBD2 | TRBV5-1
CASSSQSGSNQPQHF | TGTGCCAGCAGTTCGCAGTCTGGGAGCAATCAGCCCCAGCATTTT | few | TRBJ1-5 | NA | TRBV28
CATSDPEAGSTDTQYF | TGTGCCACCAGTGACCCCGAAGCGGGGAGCACAGATACGCAGTATTTT | NA | TRBJ2-3 | TRBD2 | TRBV24-1
CASSVAGNSFEQFF | TGTGCCAGTAGTGTTGCAGGGAATTCTTTCGAGCAGTTCTTC | NA | TRBJ2-1 | NA | TRBV19
CASSLGADNEQFF | TGTGCCAGCAGCTTAGGCGCGGACAATGAGCAGTTCTTC | many | TRBJ2-1 | NA | TRBV11-2
CASSVGQAPQPQHF | TGTGCCAGCAGTGTGGGCCAAGCCCCTCAGCCCCAGCATTTT | few | TRBJ1-5 | NA | TRBV6-1
CASSLYTMEAFF | TGTGCCAGCAGCTTATATACAATGGAAGCTTTCTTT | many | TRBJ1-1 | NA | TRBV13
CASGLVHPLVSDTQYF | TGTGCTAGTGGTTTGGTACACCCACTAGTTTCAGATACGCAGTATTTT | few | TRBJ2-3 | NA | TRBV12-5
CASSPLAGGGATDTQYF | TGTGCCAGCAGCCCATTAGCCGGGGGGGGGGCCACAGATACGCAGTATTTT | NA | TRBJ2-3 | TRBD2 | TRBV7-3
CASSQGRDTQYF | TGTGCCAGCAGCCAGGGGAGGGATACGCAGTATTTT | many | TRBJ2-3 | NA | TRBV7-8
CASSLNWGQPQHF | TGTGCCAGCAGTTTAAATTGGGGTCAGCCCCAGCATTTT | many | TRBJ1-5 | NA | TRBV12-3/TRBV12-4
CSVPSGGGEAFF | TGCAGCGTCCCCTCGGGGGGAGGTGAAGCTTTCTTT | few | TRBJ1-1 | NA | TRBV29-1
CTSSGLAGPNEQYF | TGTACCAGCAGCGGACTAGCGGGACCCAACGAGCAGTACTTC | many | TRBJ2-7 | TRBD2 | TRBV28
CASREGTSGGARYRSYNEQFF | TGTGCCAGCAGAGAGGGGACTAGCGGGGGGGCCAGGTATAGGTCCTACAATGAGCAGTTCTTC | NA | TRBJ2-1 | TRBD2 | TRBV2
CASSYDTLGNYGYTF | TGTGCCAGCAGTTACGACACGTTGGGGAACTATGGCTACACCTTC | few | TRBJ1-2 | NA | TRBV6-1
CASSPQAGGWETQYF | TGTGCCAGCAGTCCTCAAGCGGGGGGGTGGGAGACCCAGTACTTC | NA | TRBJ2-5 | TRBD2 | TRBV2
CSASGTGTLQETQYF | TGCAGTGCTAGCGGGACAGGGACCCTTCAAGAGACCCAGTACTTC | NA | TRBJ2-5 | TRBD1 | TRBV20-1
CASSLAAVGAFEQYF | TGTGCCAGCAGTTTGGCGGCGGTGGGGGCGTTCGAGCAGTACTTC | many | TRBJ2-7 | NA | TRBV28
CASTRAERYNEQFF | TGTGCCAGCACCCGGGCCGAGCGCTACAATGAGCAGTTCTTT | NA | TRBJ2-1 | NA | TRBV6-2/TRBV6-3
CAIRKAGTEPNYGYTF | TGTGCCATCAGAAAAGCCGGGACAGAGCCGAACTATGGCTACACCTTC | NA | TRBJ1-2 | TRBD1 | TRBV10-3
CSVEYRTTVGEAKNIQYF | TGCAGCGTTGAATATCGGACAACGGTGGGGGAAGCCAAAAACATTCAGTACTTC | many | TRBJ2-4 | NA | TRBV29-1
CASSILWAESTDTQYF | TGTGCCAGTAGTATCCTCTGGGCCGAGAGCACAGATACGCAGTATTTT | NA | TRBJ2-3 | NA | TRBV19
CASTLQGGDTEAFF | TGTGCCAGCACTCTACAGGGCGGCGACACTGAAGCTTTCTTT | NA | TRBJ1-1 | NA | TRBV6-2/TRBV6-3
CASTPREQFF | TGTGCCAGCACCCCCAGGGAGCAGTTCTTC | many | TRBJ2-1 | NA | TRBV2
CASRRGTAWAEQYF | TGTGCCAGCAGGAGAGGGACAGCGTGGGCCGAGCAGTACTTC | many | TRBJ2-7 | TRBD1 | TRBV27
CASSQPRATNEKLFF | TGCGCCAGCAGCCAACCGCGGGCAACTAATGAAAAACTGTTTTTT | NA | TRBJ1-4 | NA | TRBV4-1
CSARRLAGYSTQETQYF | TGCAGTGCTAGACGACTAGCGGGATACTCTACACAAGAGACCCAGTACTTC | many | TRBJ2-5 | TRBD2 | TRBV20-1
CSALFPQGQYYEQYF | TGCAGTGCTTTATTCCCCCAGGGACAGTACTACGAGCAGTACTTC | many | TRBJ2-7 | TRBD1 | TRBV20-1
CASSPLEDTEAFF | TGTGCCAGCTCACCATTGGAAGACACTGAAGCTTTCTTT | many | TRBJ1-1 | NA | TRBV18
CASTSPGTETQYF | TGTGCCAGCACCTCCCCAGGGACAGAGACCCAGTACTTC | few | TRBJ2-5 | NA | TRBV7-9
CATRADRGWNSPLHF | TGTGCCACCAGGGCGGACAGGGGTTGGAATTCACCCCTCCACTTT | NA | TRBJ1-6 | TRBD1 | TRBV15
CASSSDMKGWSPLHF | TGTGCCAGCAGCTCCGACATGAAGGGGTGGTCACCCCTCCACTTT | many | TRBJ1-6 | NA | TRBV6-1
CASSVEGVGNQPQHF | TGTGCCAGCAGTGTAGAAGGAGTCGGCAATCAGCCCCAGCATTTT | many | TRBJ1-5 | NA | TRBV2
CASSAGTGGHEQYF | TGTGCCAGCAGTGCCGGGACAGGGGGCCACGAGCAGTACTTC | few | TRBJ2-7 | TRBD1 | TRBV12-3/TRBV12-4
CASRKSLAKNIQYF | TGTGCCAGCAGGAAGTCTTTAGCCAAAAACATTCAGTACTTC | NA | TRBJ2-4 | NA | TRBV12-3/TRBV12-4
CASSFWASNTEAFF | TGTGCCAGCAGTTTTTGGGCTTCGAACACTGAAGCTTTCTTT | many | TRBJ1-1 | NA | TRBV12-3/TRBV12-4
CASSNSGPGTDTQYF | TGTGCCAGCAGCAATAGCGGACCGGGCACAGATACGCAGTATTTT | few | TRBJ2-3 | NA | TRBV13